Given below is one T cell receptor beta chain in context. This sample was included in a study of blood T cell repertoires in COVID-19. Study-level background: Acute and convalescent COVID-19 specimens originated in the United States, Italy and Spain. Sample material is recorded as cDNA or gDNA derived from T cells, B-cell-depleted T cells, or PBMCs.

The CDR3 totals 19 residues. Germline V CDR1 and CDR2: MDHEN, SYDVKM. Unmatched junction bases numbered 14, after V lost 6 bases and J lost 0 bases. The data were produced by immunoSEQ multiplex PCR, yet TCRdb's version contains in-frame clones alone and is incomplete. The table records some 150,000 clones, just over 85% of them present only once. This chain uses TRBV28 with TRBJ1-3; 10 bases line up with TRBD1. The TCR was taken from a man aged 65-85 years with acute or convalescent COVID-19. Sequenced material: peripheral blood. CDR3 DNA sequence: TGTGCCAGCAGCCCCTGGGGGACAGGGGCCCCCCTCTCTGGAAACACCATATATTTT. Translated: CASSPWGTGAPLSGNTIYF.